This is a list of T cell receptor beta chains from one sample in a study of somatic mutations in cytotoxic T cells in rheumatoid arthritis. Data came from immunoSEQ multiplex PCR; TCRdb stores just in-frame clones and leaves some out. The data hold roughly 15,000 clones, with around 74% observed a single time. Sequenced input: CD8+ T cells sorted from blood. All receptors derive from an adult with rheumatoid arthritis. Both conserved end residues are part of each CDR3. The D gene is left open where the match is weak. Clone size is stated in some rows and not others, as once, few, many or a class when expanded.

>TRBV13|TRBJ2-5|-|-
CASSSVGYQETQYF
TGTGCCAGCAGCTCTGTCGGATACCAAGAGACCCAGTACTTC
>TRBV28|TRBJ2-1|TRBD1|-
CASSLDRAIRNEQFF
TGTGCCAGCAGCCTCGACAGGGCTATTCGCAATGAGCAGTTCTTC
>TRBV6-6|TRBJ2-3|-|-
CASRGRDSSLTDTQYF
TGTGCCAGCAGGGGCCGGGACTCAAGCCTCACAGATACGCAGTATTTT
>TRBV4-1|TRBJ2-1|-|-
CASSQGGGAYYEQFF
TGCGCCAGCAGCCAAGGTGGGGGGGCCTATTATGAGCAGTTCTTC
>TRBV27|TRBJ2-7|-|-
CASSLRGNGEQYF
TGTGCCAGCAGTTTACGAGGGAACGGGGAGCAGTACTTC
>TRBV5-8|TRBJ1-5|-|few
CASSPSYSNQPQHF
TGTGCCAGCAGTCCAAGTTATAGCAATCAGCCCCAGCATTTT
>TRBV2|TRBJ2-2|-|few
CASSAVGGTGELFF
TGTGCCAGCAGTGCCGTGGGGGGCACCGGGGAGCTGTTTTTT
>TRBV27|TRBJ1-4|-|-
CASSLAAYWHHEKLFF
TGTGCCAGCAGTTTAGCGGCTTACTGGCACCATGAAAAACTGTTTTTT
>TRBV13|TRBJ1-1|-|-
CATGSGGLNTEAFF
TGTGCCACCGGTTCGGGGGGGTTGAACACTGAAGCTTTCTTT
>TRBV10-2|TRBJ1-5|TRBD1|-
CASSDRGYDQPQHF
TGCGCCAGCAGTGACAGGGGGTACGATCAGCCCCAGCATTTT
>TRBV9|TRBJ1-1|TRBD1|-
CASSVGGQGASFF
TGTGCCAGCAGCGTAGGGGGGCAGGGGGCTTCTTTCTTT
>TRBV19|TRBJ1-3|-|-
CASSGFGQSSGNTIYF
TGTGCCAGTAGTGGATTCGGACAGAGCTCTGGAAACACCATATATTTT
>TRBV5-1|TRBJ2-5|TRBD2|-
CASSPGGRETQYF
TGCGCCAGCAGCCCGGGAGGGAGGGAGACCCAGTACTTC
>TRBV9|TRBJ1-1|-|-
CASSAPWGGTEAFF
TGTGCCAGCAGCGCCCCTTGGGGGGGTACTGAAGCTTTCTTT
>TRBV21-1|TRBJ1-2|-|-
CASSKFRGQGYGYTF
TGTGCCAGCAGCAAATTTCGGGGGCAGGGCTATGGCTACACCTTC
>TRBV11-2|TRBJ1-6|TRBD1|few
CASSFSWDRPFSPLHF
TGTGCCAGCAGCTTCTCTTGGGACAGACCTTTTTCACCCCTCCACTTT
>TRBV10-1|TRBJ2-3|-|-
CASSDGGLFTDTQYF
TGCGCCAGCAGTGATGGGGGACTCTTCACAGATACGCAGTATTTT
>TRBV10-3|TRBJ1-1|-|-
CAISESRGSTEAFF
TGTGCCATCAGTGAGTCTAGGGGAAGCACTGAAGCTTTCTTT
>TRBV15|TRBJ2-2|-|-
CATSGQQRFSTGELFF
TGTGCCACCAGCGGACAACAGCGATTTTCCACCGGGGAGCTGTTTTTT
>TRBV27|TRBJ1-6|-|-
CASSEPGPSPLHF
TGTGCCAGCAGCGAACCAGGACCTTCACCCCTCCACTTT